The sequence of this T cell receptor (beta chain) was determined in a study of blood T cell repertoires in COVID-19 (dated by TCRdb to about 2020). Background on the whole study: The collaborator samples originated in the United States, Italy and Spain and spanned the acute and convalescent phases of COVID-19. The prospective study material was composed of cDNA or gDNA derived from T cells, B-cell-depleted T cells, or PBMCs. Deeply sampled blood TCRbeta repertoires from subjects exposed to, actively infected with, or recovered from COVID-19 were included in the dataset. The repertoires were released in a freely available public database intended as a resource for research on the immune response to SARS-CoV-2. The samples were drawn from the first 160 participants of the ongoing ImmuneRACE study and from 950 to 1,500 subjects provided by 6 global collaborators. Nearly every sample came with metadata listing a de-identified subject ID, COVID-19 status, age in years and sex. Where HLA class I and class II types were available, the types were taken from metadata supplied by the sample provider, not from assay-based typing.

The immunoSEQ Assay, a bias-controlled multiplex PCR, was used to amplify TCRbeta CDR3 regions from genomic DNA. As for how the authors treated the data: Within the assay, amplification of reference gene primers was used to estimate how many nucleated cells each sample contained. To quantify the absolute abundance of each unique TCRbeta CDR3 rearrangement, sequence reads were collapsed and filtered. For each sample, productive Simpson clonality was calculated by taking the square root of Simpson's diversity index across productive rearrangements. TCRdb limited this immuneACCESS table to in-frame rearrangements with V and J called. A share of clones is missing; checked studies link under half to unresolved V genes, and the rest is unexplained. The V and J calls and clone size are taken from that table; D and trimming were inferred from the DNA. A total of some 240,000 clones appear in this sample, over 80% of them only once. Clones ranked in the top ten supply around 9.6% of the sample.

Paper-wide results and their limitations: Clinical and demographic metadata were provided uncurated, with the amount varying by source and participant.

In Seattle, one collaborating source enrolled patients while the infection was active and tracked those patients longitudinally over the course of disease. Collaborating institutions collected whole blood in K2EDTA tubes following their own protocols. For TCRbeta analysis, collaborators shipped samples in one of three forms: frozen whole blood, isolated PBMCs, or DNA extracted from either of those sample types. The junction shows trimming of 3 bases on V and 8 bases on J, and the gene matches do not reach 9 bases of it. Taken from cysteine to phenylalanine, the CDR3 has 15 residues. Just CDR3 DNA is preserved here, 45 bases in frame from base 1. According to the germline V gene, CDR1 reads SGHVS and CDR2 reads FNYEAQ. Note on this clone: Its target antigen remains unknown. The sample holds no much larger clone one base away, and base qualities are not on file.

The sequence derives from a woman between 65 and 79 years old with COVID-19, enrolled during active disease. The chain was built from TRBV7-6 and TRBJ2-1, with 8 middle bases fitting TRBD2. The source material was peripheral blood. The DNA sequence reads TGTGCCAGCAGCTTTCTACCGGGAGGGGGGGATGAGCAGTTCTTC. Its coded protein is CASSFLPGGGDEQFF.